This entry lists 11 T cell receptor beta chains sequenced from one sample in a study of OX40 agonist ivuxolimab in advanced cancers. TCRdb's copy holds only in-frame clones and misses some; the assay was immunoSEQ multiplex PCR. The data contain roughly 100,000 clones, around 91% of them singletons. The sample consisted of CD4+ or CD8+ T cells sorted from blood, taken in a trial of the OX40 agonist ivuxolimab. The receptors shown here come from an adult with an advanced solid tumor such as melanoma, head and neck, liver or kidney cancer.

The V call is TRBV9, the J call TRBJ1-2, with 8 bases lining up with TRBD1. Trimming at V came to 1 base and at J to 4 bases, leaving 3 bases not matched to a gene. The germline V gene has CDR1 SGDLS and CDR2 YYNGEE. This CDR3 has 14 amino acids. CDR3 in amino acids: CASSVRTGPYGYTF. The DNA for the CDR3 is TGTGCCAGCAGCGTACGGACAGGGCCCTATGGCTACACCTTC.

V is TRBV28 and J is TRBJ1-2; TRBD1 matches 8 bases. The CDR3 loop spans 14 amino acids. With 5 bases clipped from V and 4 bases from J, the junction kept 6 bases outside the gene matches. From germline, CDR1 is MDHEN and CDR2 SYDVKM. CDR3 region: CASSDRGAPYGYTF. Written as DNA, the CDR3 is TGTGCCAGCAGTGACAGGGGCGCCCCCTATGGCTACACCTTC.

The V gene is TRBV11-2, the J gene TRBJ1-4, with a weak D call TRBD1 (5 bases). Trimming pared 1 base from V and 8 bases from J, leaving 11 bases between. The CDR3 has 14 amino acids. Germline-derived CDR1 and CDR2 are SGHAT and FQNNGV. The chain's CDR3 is CASSLGGVGEKLFF. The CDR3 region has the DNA TGTGCCAGCAGCTTAGGAGGGGTTGGGGAAAAACTGTTTTTT. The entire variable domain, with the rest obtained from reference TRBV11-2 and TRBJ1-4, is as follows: EAGVAQSPRYKIIEKRQSVAFWCNPISGHATLYWYQQILGQGPKLLIQFQNNGVVDDSQLPKDRFSAERLKGVDSTLKIQPAKLEDSAVYLCASSLGGVGEKLFFGSGTQLSVL.

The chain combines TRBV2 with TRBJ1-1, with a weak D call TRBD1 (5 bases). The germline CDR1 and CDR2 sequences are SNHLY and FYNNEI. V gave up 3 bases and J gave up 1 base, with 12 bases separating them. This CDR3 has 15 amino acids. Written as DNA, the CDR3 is TGTGCCAGCAGTGATCCGTGGGGGGGGAACACTGAAGCTTTCTTT. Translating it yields CASSDPWGGNTEAFF.

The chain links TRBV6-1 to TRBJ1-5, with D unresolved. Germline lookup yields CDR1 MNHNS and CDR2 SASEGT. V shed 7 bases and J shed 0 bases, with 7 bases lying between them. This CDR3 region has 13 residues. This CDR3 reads CASNRYSNQPQHF. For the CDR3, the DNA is TGTGCCAGCAATCGATATAGCAATCAGCCCCAGCATTTT.

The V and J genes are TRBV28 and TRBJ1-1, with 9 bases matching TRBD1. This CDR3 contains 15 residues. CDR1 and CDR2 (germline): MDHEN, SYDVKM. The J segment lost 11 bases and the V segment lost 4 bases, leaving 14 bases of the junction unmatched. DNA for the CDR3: TGTGCCAGCAGTTCTTCCGGGACAGGGCGGTCGGGGGCTTTCTTT. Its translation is CASSSSGTGRSGAFF.

The CDR3 region is CASPPRLAGFTDTQYF. The CDR3 DNA reads TGTGCCAGCCCCCCCAGGCTAGCGGGATTCACAGATACGCAGTATTTT. The rearrangement joins TRBV5-5 to TRBJ2-3; TRBD2 matches 9 bases. This CDR3 is 16 amino acids long. J lost 2 bases, V lost 7 bases, and 11 bases had no gene match. Germline V gene lookup returns CDR1 SGHKS and CDR2 YYEKEE (reference sequence). The full variable domain, completed using reference TRBV5-5 and TRBJ2-3, is DAGVTQSPTHLIKTRGQQVTLRCSPISGHKSVSWYQQVLGQGPQFIFQYYEKEERGRGNFPDRFSARQFPNYSSELNVNALLLGDSALYLCASPPRLAGFTDTQYFGPGTRLTVL.

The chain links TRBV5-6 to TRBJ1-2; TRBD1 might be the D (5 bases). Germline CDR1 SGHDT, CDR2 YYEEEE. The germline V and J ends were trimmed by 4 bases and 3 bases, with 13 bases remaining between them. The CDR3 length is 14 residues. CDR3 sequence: CASSPTGGDYGYTF. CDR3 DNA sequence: TGTGCCAGCAGCCCAACCGGGGGAGACTATGGCTACACCTTC.

CDR3 residues: CASSLVGTSNYGYTF. CDR3 sequence (DNA): TGCGCCAGCAGCTTGGTCGGGACTTCTAACTATGGCTACACCTTC. This sequence joins TRBV5-1 and TRBJ1-2, with D perhaps matching TRBD1 (5 bases). Germline V lookup: CDR1 SGHRS, CDR2 YFSETQ. Between the trimmed V and J ends, which lost 0 bases and 0 bases, there was a span of 9 bases. The CDR3 has 15 amino acids.

The CDR3: CASSERQVQETQYF. CDR3 DNA sequence: TGTGCCAGCAGTGAAAGACAGGTTCAAGAGACCCAGTACTTC. The chain has TRBV2 and TRBJ2-5, with D maybe TRBD1 (6 bases). Germline assignment: CDR1 SNHLY and CDR2 FYNNEI. Trimming shortened V by 2 bases and J by 2 bases, and 9 bases separated the two germline ends. The CDR3 covers 14 residues.

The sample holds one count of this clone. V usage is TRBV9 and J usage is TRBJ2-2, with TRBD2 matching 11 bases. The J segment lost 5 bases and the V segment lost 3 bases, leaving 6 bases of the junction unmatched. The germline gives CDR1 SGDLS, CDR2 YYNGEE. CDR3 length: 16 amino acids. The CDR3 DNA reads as TGTGCCAGCAGCGCACTAGCGGGAGCGGGGACCGGGGAGCTGTTTTTT. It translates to CASSALAGAGTGELFF.